The clone carrying this TCR beta chain was seen only a few times. These data originate in a study of T-cell reconstitution after alpha-beta-depleted transplantation in children. A library of TCRbeta sequences, prepared with unique molecular identifiers, was generated. MiXCR was run by TCRdb on the PCR reads, yielding one entry per CDR3 protein. The sample contains 170,000 or so distinct CDR3 sequences, roughly 7.5% of which appear only once. Trimming at V came to 10 bases and at J to 4 bases, leaving 17 bases not matched to a gene. The CDR3 totals 17 residues. Germline-derived CDR1 and CDR2 are LGHDT and YNNKEL (reference sequence).

This receptor was obtained from a human donor who donated a stem cell graft to a child with Wiskott-Aldrich syndrome. The sample here was PBMCs from the stem cell graft donor, taken from the stem cell graft. This sequence joins TRBV3-1 and TRBJ2-1; TRBD2 matches at 9 bases. The CDR3 bases are TGTGCCACCACCCAAAGAGGTAGCGGGGGACCTTACAATGAGCAGTTCTTC. This codes for CATTQRGSGGPYNEQFF.